A selection of T cell receptor beta chains follows, all from one sample in a study of CD8 T cells in Susac syndrome. TCRdb passed the immunoSEQ multiplex PCR reads through MiXCR, listing each CDR3 protein once. Seen here are 120,000 to 150,000 distinct CDR3 sequences, over 85% observed once, and the top ten hold over 0.25%. Sample: CD8+ T cells from PBMCs. Receptors were obtained from a human donor in good health. Both conserved end residues are part of each CDR3. The D gene is left open where the match is weak. For some rows the clone size is stated as once, few or many, or as a class when expanded; others skip it.

TRBJ2-3 | NA | NA | TRBV6-5 | TGTGCCGGCCAGACGGGGGAAAGCACAGATACGCAGTATTTT | CAGQTGESTDTQYF
TRBJ2-2 | few | NA | TRBV6-2/TRBV6-3 | TGTGCCAGCAGTCAGACGAACACCGGGGAGCTGTTTTTT | CASSQTNTGELFF
TRBJ2-1 | NA | TRBD2 | TRBV20-1 | TGCAGTGCTAGACCACCAGGACTAGCGGGATACAATGAGCAGTTCTTC | CSARPPGLAGYNEQFF
TRBJ2-1 | NA | TRBD2 | TRBV29-1 | TGCAGCGTTGAGGGATTTAGCGGGAGCTCCTACAATGAGCAGTTCTTC | CSVEGFSGSSYNEQFF
TRBJ2-5 | NA | TRBD2 | TRBV7-8 | TGTGCCAGCAGCTTACCTAGCGGGAGAGGGGAGACCCAGTACTTC | CASSLPSGRGETQYF
TRBJ2-5 | NA | NA | TRBV27 | TGTGCCAGCAGTCCAGGGGGAGGCGTGGAGACCCAGTACTTC | CASSPGGGVETQYF
TRBJ2-5 | once | NA | TRBV4-1 | TGCGCCAGCAGCCGGGACGTTCCAGAGACCCAGTACTTC | CASSRDVPETQYF
TRBJ2-1 | NA | NA | TRBV6-2/TRBV6-3 | TGTGCCAGCAGTTACCGCGGCGAGCCAGAGTTCTTC | CASSYRGEPEFF
TRBJ2-1 | NA | TRBD2 | TRBV7-9 | TGTGCCAGCAGCTTAGCGACGCGAGCGGGGAATGAGCAGTTCTTC | CASSLATRAGNEQFF
TRBJ2-1 | few | NA | TRBV7-3 | TGTGCCAGCAGCTCGGAGGGCAATGAGCAGTTCTTC | CASSSEGNEQFF
TRBJ1-1 | few | NA | TRBV12-3/TRBV12-4 | TGTGCCAGCAGTTTGGAGAACACTGAAGCTTTCTTT | CASSLENTEAFF
TRBJ2-2 | NA | NA | TRBV27 | TGTGCCAGCAGTTTAAACGGGGAGCTGTTTTTT | CASSLNGELFF
TRBJ1-2 | NA | NA | TRBV6-2/TRBV6-3 | TGTGCCAGCAGTTACGGGACACTGGGCGGCTACACCTTC | CASSYGTLGGYTF
TRBJ2-7 | NA | NA | TRBV7-7 | TGTGCTAGCAGCCGAAACTCAAACTACGAGCAGTACTTC | CASSRNSNYEQYF
TRBJ1-5 | NA | NA | TRBV27 | TGTGCCAGCAAGTGGGGGTTGGAACAGCCCCAGCATTTT | CASKWGLEQPQHF
TRBJ1-1 | NA | NA | TRBV20-1 | TGCAGTGCTGCGGATCTGACAGGGAACACTGAAGCTTTCTTT | CSAADLTGNTEAFF
TRBJ2-5 | NA | TRBD2 | TRBV9 | TGTGCCAGCAGCGTAGGGACTAGCGGGAGGTTGGAGACCCAGTACTTC | CASSVGTSGRLETQYF
TRBJ2-7 | NA | NA | TRBV5-1 | TGCGCCAGCAGCTTCGGGGACGGGCTCTACGAGCAGTACTTC | CASSFGDGLYEQYF
TRBJ1-3 | NA | TRBD1 | TRBV9 | TGTGCCAGCAGCGTAGGAACAGGGGCAGGAAACACCATATATTTT | CASSVGTGAGNTIYF
TRBJ2-1 | once | TRBD2 | TRBV29-1 | TGCAGCGTCGTCCCTAGCGGGAGGGGCAATGAGCAGTTCTTC | CSVVPSGRGNEQFF
TRBJ1-2 | NA | NA | TRBV20-1 | TGCAGTGCTAGAGAGAGCTATGGCTACACCTTC | CSARESYGYTF
TRBJ2-3 | NA | NA | TRBV14 | TGTGCCAGCAGCCAAGAGGGCACAGATACGCAGTATTTT | CASSQEGTDTQYF
TRBJ2-1 | NA | TRBD1 | TRBV28 | TGTGCCAGCAGTTTATCTGCAGGGGGTTACTCCTACAATGAGCAGTTCTTC | CASSLSAGGYSYNEQFF
TRBJ2-7 | NA | NA | TRBV19 | TGTGCCAGTAGTATGTACGGCATCTACGAGCAGTACTTC | CASSMYGIYEQYF
TRBJ2-1 | NA | NA | TRBV7-2 | TGTGCCAGCAGCTCAACTAGCTCCTACAATGAGCAGTTCTTC | CASSSTSSYNEQFF
TRBJ1-1 | NA | TRBD1 | TRBV29-1 | TGCAGCGTTGACACAGGGGAGAACACTGAAGCTTTCTTT | CSVDTGENTEAFF
TRBJ2-1 | NA | NA | TRBV6-4 | TGTGCCAGCAGTTACGCGAATGAGCAGTTCTTC | CASSYANEQFF
TRBJ2-7 | NA | NA | TRBV5-1 | TGCGCCAGCAGGGCAGGAGCCTACGAGCAGTACTTC | CASRAGAYEQYF
TRBJ2-1 | NA | TRBD1 | TRBV2 | TGTGCCAGCAGTGGCCAGGGGGCGGAGTCCTACAATGAGCAGTTCTTC | CASSGQGAESYNEQFF
TRBJ2-3 | NA | TRBD1 | TRBV28 | TGTGCCAGCAGTTTCCTGGGGAGACAGGGGGCAGATACGCAGTATTTT | CASSFLGRQGADTQYF
TRBJ1-2 | NA | NA | TRBV24-1 | TGTGCCACCAGTGACACAGGGTTCTATGGCTACACCTTC | CATSDTGFYGYTF
TRBJ2-2 | NA | NA | TRBV27 | TGTGCCAGCAGTTTCCCCCCGGCCCGTGGAGGGGAGCTGTTTTTT | CASSFPPARGGELFF
TRBJ2-1 | NA | NA | TRBV7-9 | TGTGCCAGCAGCTTTGGGGGGCGAGCTGCTCTTGAGCAGTTCTTC | CASSFGGRAALEQFF
TRBJ1-1 | NA | TRBD1 | TRBV29-1 | TGCAGCGTTGATTCCTCCGGGACAGGTCTTACTGAAGCTTTCTTT | CSVDSSGTGLTEAFF
TRBJ2-1 | NA | TRBD2 | TRBV25-1 | TGTGCCAGCAGTCAACCGACTAGCGGGAGAGGAATGGATGAGCAGTTCTTC | CASSQPTSGRGMDEQFF